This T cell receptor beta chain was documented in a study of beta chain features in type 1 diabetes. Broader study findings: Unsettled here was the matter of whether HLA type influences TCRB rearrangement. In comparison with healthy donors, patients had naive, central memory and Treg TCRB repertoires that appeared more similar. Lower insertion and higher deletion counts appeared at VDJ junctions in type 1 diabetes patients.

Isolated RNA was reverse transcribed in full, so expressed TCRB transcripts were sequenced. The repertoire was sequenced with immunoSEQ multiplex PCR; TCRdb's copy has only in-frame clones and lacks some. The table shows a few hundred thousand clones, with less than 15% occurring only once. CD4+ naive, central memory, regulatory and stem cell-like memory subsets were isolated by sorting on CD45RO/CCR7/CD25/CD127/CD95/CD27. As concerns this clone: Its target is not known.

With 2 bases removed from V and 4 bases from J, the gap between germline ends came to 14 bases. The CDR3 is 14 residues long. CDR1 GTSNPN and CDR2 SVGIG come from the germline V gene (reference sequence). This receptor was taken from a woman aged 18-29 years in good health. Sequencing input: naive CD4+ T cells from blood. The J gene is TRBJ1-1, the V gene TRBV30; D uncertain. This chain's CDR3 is CAWSSPWASTEAFF. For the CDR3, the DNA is TGTGCCTGGAGTTCCCCTTGGGCCAGCACTGAAGCTTTCTTT.